This is a list of T cell receptor beta chains from one sample in a study of metastatic and nonmetastatic thyroid tumors. TCRdb re-analyzed the PCR reads through MiXCR. The table has 15,000 to 20,000 clones, around two fifths seen once. Material: tumor tissue. Every receptor here comes from a female donor with papillary thyroid cancer or a benign thyroid nodule (not recorded which). Some clones in this sample may be carry-over from other donors' samples. The CDR3 runs from the conserved cysteine through the conserved F or W. The D gene is left open where the match is weak. A row's size may be missing; if present it is once, few, many or a size class.

j_call v_call d_call clone_size cdr3_aa cdr3_nt
TRBJ1-6 TRBV9 . . CASSVVGTQTSPLHF TGTGCCAGCAGCGTAGTTGGGACACAAACCTCACCCCTCCACTTT
TRBJ2-1 TRBV5-1 . once CASSLGVSIRYNEQFF TGCGCCAGCAGCTTGGGTGTGTCTATAAGATACAATGAGCAGTTCTTC
TRBJ2-1 TRBV11-3 . . CASSLVFGSRQPRRDEQFF TGTGCCAGCAGCTTAGTTTTCGGCAGTCGGCAACCACGAAGAGATGAGCAGTTCTTC
TRBJ1-1 TRBV10-3 . . CAIISDAEAFF TGTGCCATCATTTCAGACGCTGAAGCTTTCTTT
TRBJ2-7 TRBV5-4 . . CASSFKGKSEQYF TGTGCCAGCAGCTTTAAGGGAAAGTCCGAGCAGTACTTC
TRBJ2-5 TRBV9 . . CASSVAGYETQYF TGTGCCAGCAGCGTAGCTGGGTACGAGACCCAGTACTTC
TRBJ1-2 TRBV10-2 . . CASLSGDYGYTF TGCGCCAGCTTATCAGGGGACTATGGCTACACCTTC
TRBJ2-2 TRBV11-3 . once CASSLVQGGTGELFF TGTGCCAGCAGCTTAGTTCAGGGGGGCACCGGGGAGCTGTTTTTT
TRBJ2-7 TRBV11-1 . . CASSLGLGSALYEQYF TGTGCCAGCAGCCTGGGGCTGGGGTCGGCGCTCTACGAGCAGTACTTC
TRBJ1-2 TRBV5-1 . medium-sized CASSLDRENYGYTF TGCGCCAGCAGCTTGGACAGGGAAAACTATGGCTACACCTTC
TRBJ1-3 TRBV19 . few CASSHDSGNTIYF TGTGCCAGTAGCCATGACTCTGGAAACACCATATATTTT
TRBJ2-3 TRBV12-3/TRBV12-4 . few CASSGFGGHTQYF TGTGCCAGCAGTGGTTTTGGGGGTCATACGCAGTATTTT
TRBJ1-2 TRBV29-1 . few CSVEDGESGYTF TGCAGCGTTGAAGACGGAGAGTCTGGCTACACCTTC
TRBJ1-5 TRBV28 TRBD1 few CASSSRQGHQPQHF TGTGCCAGCAGTTCCCGACAGGGCCATCAGCCCCAGCATTTT
TRBJ2-1 TRBV12-3/TRBV12-4 TRBD1 few CASSFGTVDNEQFF TGTGCCAGCAGTTTTGGGACAGTGGACAATGAGCAGTTCTTC
TRBJ1-1 TRBV6-5 . few CASSYGGRDTEAFF TGTGCCAGCAGTTACGGGGGGCGTGACACTGAAGCTTTCTTT